This TCR beta chain stems from a study of cytomegalovirus exposure and HLA in healthy donors. The study's findings and limits: Cytomegalovirus association was listed for about 160 TCR beta chains.

Note on this clone: Its specificity is not known.

Researchers ran the PCR with 60 Vbeta and 13 Jbeta primers. Libraries were prepared by immunoSEQ multiplex PCR; TCRdb keeps only in-frame clonotypes and omits some of them. The sample holds more than 85,000 clones, over 75% seen once. This clonotype was obtained from a woman between 40 and 55 years old in good health and CMV-seropositive. Sequenced: PBMCs.

The CDR3 nucleotides read TGTGCCAGCAGCTTATGGGCGGGCAGCTTCTACGAGCAGTACTTC. Its protein product is CASSLWAGSFYEQYF. The chain recombines TRBV11-2 with TRBJ2-7; tentatively, D is TRBD2 (5 bases). The CDR3 is made up of 15 amino acids. V was pared by 2 bases and J by 3 bases, with 14 bases between. Germline V CDR1 and CDR2: SGHAT, FQNNGV.